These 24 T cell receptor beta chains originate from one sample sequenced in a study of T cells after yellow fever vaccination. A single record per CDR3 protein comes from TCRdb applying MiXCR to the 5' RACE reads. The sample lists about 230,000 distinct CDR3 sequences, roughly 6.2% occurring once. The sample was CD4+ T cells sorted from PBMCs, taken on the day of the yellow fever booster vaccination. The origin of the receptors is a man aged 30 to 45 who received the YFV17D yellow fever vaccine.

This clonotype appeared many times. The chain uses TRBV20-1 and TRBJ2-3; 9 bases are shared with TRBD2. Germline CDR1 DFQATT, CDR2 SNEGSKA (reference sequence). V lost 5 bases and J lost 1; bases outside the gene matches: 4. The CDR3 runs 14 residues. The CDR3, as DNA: TGCAGTGCTGAATCTAGCGGGGGCACAGATACGCAGTATTTT. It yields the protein CSAESSGGTDTQYF.

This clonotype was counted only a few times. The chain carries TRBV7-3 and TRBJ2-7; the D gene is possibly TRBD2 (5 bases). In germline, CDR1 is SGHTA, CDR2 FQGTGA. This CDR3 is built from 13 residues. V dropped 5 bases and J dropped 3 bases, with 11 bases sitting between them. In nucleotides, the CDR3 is TGTGCCAGCAGCGCTAGAGGGAACTACGAGCAGTACTTC. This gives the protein CASSARGNYEQYF.

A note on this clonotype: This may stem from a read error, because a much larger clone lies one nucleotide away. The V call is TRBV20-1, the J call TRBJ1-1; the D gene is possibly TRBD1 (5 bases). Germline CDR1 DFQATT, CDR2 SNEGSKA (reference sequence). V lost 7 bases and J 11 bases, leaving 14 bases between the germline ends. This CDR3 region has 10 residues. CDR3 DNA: TGCAGTGGGGGCCCCAAGGATGCTTTCTTT. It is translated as CSGGPKDAFF.

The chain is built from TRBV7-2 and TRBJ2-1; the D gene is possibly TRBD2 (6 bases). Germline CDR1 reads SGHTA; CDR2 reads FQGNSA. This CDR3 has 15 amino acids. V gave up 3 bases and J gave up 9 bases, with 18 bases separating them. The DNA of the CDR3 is TGTGCCAGCAGCTTCCGGGAGACCGCGGTGAGTGAGCAGTTCTTC. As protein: CASSFRETAVSEQFF. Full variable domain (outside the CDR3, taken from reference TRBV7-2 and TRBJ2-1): GAGVSQSPSNKVTEKGKDVELRCDPISGHTALYWYRQSLGQGLEFLIYFQGNSAPDKSGLPSDRFSAERTGGSVSTLTIQRTQQEDSAVYLCASSFRETAVSEQFFGPGTRLTVL.

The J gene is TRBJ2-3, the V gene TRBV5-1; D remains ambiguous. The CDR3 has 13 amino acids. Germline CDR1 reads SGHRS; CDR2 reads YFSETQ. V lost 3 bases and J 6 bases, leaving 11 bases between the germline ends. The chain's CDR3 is CASSSGGPDTQYF. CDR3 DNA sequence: TGCGCCAGCAGCTCCGGCGGCCCGGATACGCAGTATTTT. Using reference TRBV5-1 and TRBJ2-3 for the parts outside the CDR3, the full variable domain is KAGVTQTPRYLIKTRGQQVTLSCSPISGHRSVSWYQQTPGQGLQFLFEYFSETQRNKGNFPGRFSGRQFSNSRSEMNVSTLELGDSALYLCASSSGGPDTQYFGPGTRLTVL.

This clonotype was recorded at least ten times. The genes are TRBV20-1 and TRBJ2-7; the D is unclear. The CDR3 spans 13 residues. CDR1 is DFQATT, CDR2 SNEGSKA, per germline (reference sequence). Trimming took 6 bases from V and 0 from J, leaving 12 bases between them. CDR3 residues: CSARLRGSYEQYF. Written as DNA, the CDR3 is TGCAGTGCGCGTCTACGCGGCTCCTACGAGCAGTACTTC.

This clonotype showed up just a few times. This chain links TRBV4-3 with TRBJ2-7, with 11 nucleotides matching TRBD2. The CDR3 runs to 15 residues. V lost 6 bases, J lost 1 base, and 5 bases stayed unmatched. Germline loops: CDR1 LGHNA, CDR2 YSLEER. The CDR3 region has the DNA TGCGCCAGCAGTTATACTAGCGGGAGTTCCTACGAGCAGTACTTC. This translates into CASSYTSGSSYEQYF.

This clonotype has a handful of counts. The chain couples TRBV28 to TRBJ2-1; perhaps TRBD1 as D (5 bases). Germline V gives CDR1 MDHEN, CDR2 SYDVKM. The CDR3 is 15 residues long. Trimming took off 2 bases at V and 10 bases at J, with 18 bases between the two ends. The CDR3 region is CASSLERWVYREQFF. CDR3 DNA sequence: TGTGCCAGCAGTTTAGAAAGGTGGGTCTACAGGGAGCAGTTCTTC. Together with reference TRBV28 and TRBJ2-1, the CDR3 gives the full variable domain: DVKVTQSSRYLVKRTGEKVFLECVQDMDHENMFWYRQDPGLGLRLIYFSYDVKMKEKGDIPEGYSVSREKKERFSLILESASTNQTSMYLCASSLERWVYREQFFGPGTRLTVL.

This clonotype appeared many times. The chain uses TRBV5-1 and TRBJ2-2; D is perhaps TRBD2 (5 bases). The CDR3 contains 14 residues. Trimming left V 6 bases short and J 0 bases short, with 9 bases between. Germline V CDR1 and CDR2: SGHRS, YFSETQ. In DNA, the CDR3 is TGCGCCAGCATGGGGAGCGCGAACACCGGGGAGCTGTTTTTT. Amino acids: CASMGSANTGELFF.

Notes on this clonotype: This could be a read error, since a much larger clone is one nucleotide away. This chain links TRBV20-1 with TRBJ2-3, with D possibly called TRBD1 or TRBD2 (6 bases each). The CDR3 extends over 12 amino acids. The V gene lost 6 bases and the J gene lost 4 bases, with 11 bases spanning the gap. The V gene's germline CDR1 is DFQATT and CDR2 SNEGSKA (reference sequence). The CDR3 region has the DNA TGCAGTGCAATCCGGGGGCCAGATACGCAGTATTTT. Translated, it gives CSAIRGPDTQYF.

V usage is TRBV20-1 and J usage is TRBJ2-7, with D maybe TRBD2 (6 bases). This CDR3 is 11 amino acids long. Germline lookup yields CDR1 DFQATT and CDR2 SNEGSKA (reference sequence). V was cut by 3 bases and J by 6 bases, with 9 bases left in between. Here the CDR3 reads CSASLAAEQYF. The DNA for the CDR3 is TGCAGTGCTAGTTTAGCGGCCGAGCAGTACTTC.

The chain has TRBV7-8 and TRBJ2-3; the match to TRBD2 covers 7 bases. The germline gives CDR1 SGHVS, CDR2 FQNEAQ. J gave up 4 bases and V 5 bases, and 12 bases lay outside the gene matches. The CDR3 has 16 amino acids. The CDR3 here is CASSQRGRALADTQYF. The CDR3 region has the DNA TGTGCCAGCAGCCAACGGGGGAGGGCGTTAGCAGATACGCAGTATTTT.

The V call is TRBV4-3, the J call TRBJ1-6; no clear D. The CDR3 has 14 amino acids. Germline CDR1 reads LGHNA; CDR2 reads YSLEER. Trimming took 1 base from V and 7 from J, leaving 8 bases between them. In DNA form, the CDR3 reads TGCGCCAGCAGCCAAGCCCTATTCAATTCACCCCTCCACTTT. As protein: CASSQALFNSPLHF.

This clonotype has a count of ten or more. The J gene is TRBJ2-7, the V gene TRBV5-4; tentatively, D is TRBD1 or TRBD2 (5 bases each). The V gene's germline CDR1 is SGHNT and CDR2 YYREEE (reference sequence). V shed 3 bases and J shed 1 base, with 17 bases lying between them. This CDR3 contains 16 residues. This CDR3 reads CASSSPGRTLSYEQYF. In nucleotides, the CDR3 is TGTGCCAGCAGCTCCCCGGGGCGGACGCTTTCCTACGAGCAGTACTTC.

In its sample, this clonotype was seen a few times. The CDR3 loop reads CASSQTRDSYEQYF. The CDR3 nucleotides read TGCGCCAGCAGCCAAACCCGGGACTCCTACGAGCAGTACTTC. The gene calls are TRBV5-1 and TRBJ2-7, with D possibly TRBD2 on 5 matching bases. Germline CDR1 reads SGHRS; CDR2 reads YFSETQ. V dropped 4 bases and J dropped 0 bases, with 11 bases sitting between them. CDR3 length: 14 amino acids.

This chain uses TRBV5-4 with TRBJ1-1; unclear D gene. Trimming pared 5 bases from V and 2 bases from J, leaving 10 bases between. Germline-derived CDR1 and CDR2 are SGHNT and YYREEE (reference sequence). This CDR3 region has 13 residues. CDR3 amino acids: CASRDGSNTEAFF. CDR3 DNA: TGTGCCAGCAGGGACGGCTCAAACACTGAAGCTTTCTTT.

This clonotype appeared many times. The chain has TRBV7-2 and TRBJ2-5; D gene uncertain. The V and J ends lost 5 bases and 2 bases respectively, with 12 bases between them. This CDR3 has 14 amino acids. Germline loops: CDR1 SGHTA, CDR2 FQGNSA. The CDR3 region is CASSTKRFQETQYF. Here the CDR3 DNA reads TGTGCCAGCAGCACGAAGCGTTTTCAAGAGACCCAGTACTTC.

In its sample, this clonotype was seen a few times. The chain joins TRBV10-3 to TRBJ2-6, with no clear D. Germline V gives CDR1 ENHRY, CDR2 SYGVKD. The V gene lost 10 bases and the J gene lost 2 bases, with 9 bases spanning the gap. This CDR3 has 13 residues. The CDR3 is CANRAAGANVLTF. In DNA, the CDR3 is TGTGCCAATCGGGCCGCTGGGGCCAACGTCCTGACTTTC.

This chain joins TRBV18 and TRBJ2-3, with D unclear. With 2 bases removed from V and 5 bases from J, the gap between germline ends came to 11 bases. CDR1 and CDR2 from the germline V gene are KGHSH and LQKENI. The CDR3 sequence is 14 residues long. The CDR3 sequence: CASSPAVRGDTQYF. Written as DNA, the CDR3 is TGTGCCAGCTCACCAGCGGTGCGCGGAGATACGCAGTATTTT.

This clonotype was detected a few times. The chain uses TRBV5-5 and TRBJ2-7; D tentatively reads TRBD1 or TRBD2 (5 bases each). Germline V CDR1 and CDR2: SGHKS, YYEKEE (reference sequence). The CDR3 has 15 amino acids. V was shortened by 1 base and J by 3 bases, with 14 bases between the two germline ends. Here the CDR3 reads CASSLTVLGDYEQYF. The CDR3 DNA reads TGTGCCAGCAGCTTGACGGTCCTGGGGGACTACGAGCAGTACTTC. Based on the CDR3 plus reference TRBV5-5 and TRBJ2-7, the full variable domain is DAGVTQSPTHLIKTRGQQVTLRCSPISGHKSVSWYQQVLGQGPQFIFQYYEKEERGRGNFPDRFSARQFPNYSSELNVNALLLGDSALYLCASSLTVLGDYEQYFGPGTRLTVT.

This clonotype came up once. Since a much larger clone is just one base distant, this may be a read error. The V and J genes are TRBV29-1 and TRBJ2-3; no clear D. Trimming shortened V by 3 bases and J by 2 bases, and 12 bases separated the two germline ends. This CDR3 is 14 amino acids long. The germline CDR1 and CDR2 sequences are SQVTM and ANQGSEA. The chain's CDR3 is CSVDSVALTDTQYF. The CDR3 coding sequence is TGCAGCGTTGATTCAGTGGCCCTCACAGATACGCAGTATTTT.

The CDR3 bases are TGCAGTGCTAGGCTAGCGGGAGGGCCTCAAGAGACCCAGTACTTC. Translation gives CSARLAGGPQETQYF. The chain uses TRBV20-1 and TRBJ2-5; TRBD2 matches 12 bases. Trimming cost V 3 bases and J 2 bases; bases outside gene matches: 4. Germline-derived CDR1 and CDR2 are DFQATT and SNEGSKA (reference sequence). The CDR3 loop spans 15 amino acids.

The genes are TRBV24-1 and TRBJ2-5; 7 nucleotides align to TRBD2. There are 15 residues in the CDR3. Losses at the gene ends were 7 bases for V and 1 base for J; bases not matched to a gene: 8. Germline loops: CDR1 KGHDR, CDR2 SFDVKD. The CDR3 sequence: CATSQPGGFQETQYF. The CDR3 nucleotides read TGTGCCACCAGCCAGCCGGGGGGATTCCAAGAGACCCAGTACTTC.

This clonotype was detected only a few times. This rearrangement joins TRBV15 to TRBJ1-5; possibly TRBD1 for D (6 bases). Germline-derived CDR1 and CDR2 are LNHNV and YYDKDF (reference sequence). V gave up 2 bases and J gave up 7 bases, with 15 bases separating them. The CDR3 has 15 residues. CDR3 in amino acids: CATSRTSGEVQPQHF. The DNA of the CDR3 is TGTGCCACCAGCAGAACGTCAGGGGAGGTCCAGCCCCAGCATTTT.